This entry lists 25 T cell receptor beta chains sequenced from one sample in a study of CD8 T cells in Susac syndrome. Random hexamers were used to reverse transcribe the RNA input (about 0.45 to 1 ug). Each CDR3 protein is one row after TCRdb ran MiXCR on the immunoSEQ multiplex PCR reads. This sample has around 200,000 distinct CDR3 sequences, with around 95% found just once. The source material was CD4+ T cells from PBMCs. The receptors come from a human donor in good health.

The CDR3 bases are TGTGCCAGCAGTTTCTTTGATGAGCAGTTCTTC. It yields the protein CASSFFDEQFF. The chain combines TRBV27 with TRBJ2-1, with D hard to call. The CDR3 loop spans 11 amino acids. The V and J ends lost 3 bases and 8 bases respectively, with 5 bases between them. Germline V gene sequence: CDR1 MNHEY, CDR2 SMNVEV (reference sequence).

This rearrangement joins TRBV29-1 to TRBJ2-1; D perhaps matches TRBD2 (5 bases). With 6 bases removed from V and 0 bases from J, the gap between germline ends came to 18 bases. This CDR3 contains 16 residues. Germline CDR1 SQVTM, CDR2 ANQGSEA. The CDR3 DNA sequence: TGCAGCGTCGCCACTAGATTGTCCTTCTCCTACAATGAGCAGTTCTTC. Amino acid sequence: CSVATRLSFSYNEQFF.

J is TRBJ1-3 and V is TRBV9; no reliable D call. The germline V and J ends were trimmed by 4 bases and 5 bases, with 13 bases remaining between them. Germline V CDR1 and CDR2: SGDLS, YYNGEE. The CDR3 covers 14 residues. The CDR3 DNA reads TGTGCCAGCAGCCCGTCGGGGAACCGAAACACCATATATTTT. Translation: CASSPSGNRNTIYF.

The chain uses TRBV5-1 and TRBJ2-1, with D possibly being TRBD1 or TRBD2 (5 bases each). V lost 4 bases, J lost 6 bases, and 11 bases lay in between. The CDR3 consists of 13 residues. Germline V gives CDR1 SGHRS, CDR2 YFSETQ. The CDR3 spells CASSLGEPNEQFF. The CDR3 DNA sequence: TGCGCCAGCAGCCTGGGGGAACCCAATGAGCAGTTCTTC.

The sample holds one count of this clonotype. The rearrangement uses TRBV4-2 and TRBJ2-1, with D uncertain. The germline V gene has CDR1 LGHNA and CDR2 YNFKEQ. This CDR3 region has 18 residues. Trimming cost V 1 base and J 0 bases, with 16 bases left between them. As DNA, the CDR3 is TGTGCCAGCAGCCAAGTCGCCTTCCTCACGAGCTCCTACAATGAGCAGTTCTTC. Its translation: CASSQVAFLTSSYNEQFF.

The rearrangement uses TRBV18 and TRBJ2-7; unclear D gene. This CDR3 has 15 amino acids. Trimming shortened V by 6 bases and J by 2 bases, and 17 bases separated the two germline ends. Germline loops: CDR1 KGHSH, CDR2 LQKENI. CDR3: CASSPRVVSPYEQYF. Written as DNA, the CDR3 is TGTGCCAGCTCGCCCCGGGTGGTATCCCCCTACGAGCAGTACTTC.

V and J are TRBV20-1 and TRBJ1-5; D is perhaps TRBD1 (6 bases). With 5 bases removed from V and 7 bases from J, the gap between germline ends came to 18 bases. CDR1 DFQATT and CDR2 SNEGSKA come from the germline V gene (reference sequence). This CDR3 is 14 amino acids long. The CDR3 is CSAVVGGADQPQHF. CDR3 DNA: TGCAGTGCTGTAGTCGGGGGCGCGGACCAGCCCCAGCATTTT.

This clonotype was found once. The chain carries TRBV24-1 and TRBJ2-5, with D possibly being TRBD2 (5 bases). V lost 4 bases to trimming and J lost 2 bases, with 10 bases between them. This CDR3 is 14 amino acids long. Germline CDR1 and CDR2: KGHDR and SFDVKD. Here the CDR3 DNA reads TGTGCCACCAGTGACGGGATGGGGCAAGAGACCCAGTACTTC. It codes for CATSDGMGQETQYF.

The DNA for the CDR3 is TGCAGTGCCCCAACCCCCGGTCAGGCGGAGCAGTTCTTC. This codes for CSAPTPGQAEQFF. The chain has TRBV20-1 and TRBJ2-1, with D hard to call. The CDR3 covers 13 residues. The ends were cut back, 6 bases at V and 10 bases at J, with 19 bases in the middle. The germline gives CDR1 DFQATT, CDR2 SNEGSKA (reference sequence).

The chain employs TRBV4-1 and TRBJ2-3; 10 bases are a match to TRBD2. This CDR3 region has 17 residues. Per germline, CDR1 MGHRA and CDR2 YSYEKL. V shed 1 base, J shed 2 bases, and the junction held 6 bases outside the gene matches. This chain's CDR3 is CASSQGPSGGDTDTQYF. For the CDR3, the DNA is TGCGCCAGCAGCCAAGGTCCTAGCGGGGGAGACACAGATACGCAGTATTTT.

The chain carries TRBV3-1 and TRBJ1-1, with no clear D. The germline gives CDR1 LGHDT, CDR2 YNNKEL (reference sequence). CDR3 length: 13 residues. V gave up 0 bases and J gave up 7 bases, with 9 bases separating them. CDR3 DNA: TGTGCCAGCAGCCAAGAAGGCTCTTATGAAGCTTTCTTT. It translates to CASSQEGSYEAFF.

This clonotype was seen just once. Sequence at one end of the junction differs from germline and may be a read error. The V gene is TRBV6-2 or TRBV6-3, the J gene TRBJ2-3, with a tentative D call TRBD1 (7 bases). The CDR3 runs 13 residues. Germline values: CDR1 MNHEY, CDR2 SVGEGT. CDR3 region: CASSPYAGQNRGF. The DNA of the CDR3 is TGTGCCAGCAGTCCTTATGCGGGACAGAATCGCGGGTTT.

The chain uses TRBV29-1 and TRBJ1-5, with D uncertain. This CDR3 has 15 amino acids. V lost 6 bases, J lost 9 bases, and 24 bases lay in between. The germline V gene encodes CDR1 SQVTM and CDR2 ANQGSEA. CDR3: CSVGDTSLRNRPQHF. CDR3 sequence (DNA): TGCAGCGTGGGTGACACGTCCCTGAGGAATAGGCCCCAGCATTTT.

The chain links TRBV24-1 to TRBJ2-5; D is unresolved. The CDR3 sequence is 14 residues long. The ends were cut back, 5 bases at V and 5 bases at J, with 14 bases in the middle. Germline CDR1 KGHDR, CDR2 SFDVKD. CDR3 amino acids: CATSAHPGSETQYF. In nucleotides, the CDR3 is TGTGCCACCAGTGCCCACCCCGGCAGTGAGACCCAGTACTTC.

This chain connects TRBV20-1 to TRBJ2-1, with 11 bases lining up with TRBD2. The CDR3 contains 15 residues. V trimming: 4 bases; J trimming: 4 bases; junction bases outside the gene matches: 6. Per the germline V gene, CDR1 is DFQATT and CDR2 is SNEGSKA (reference sequence). The CDR3: CSATVAGGYYNEQFF. In DNA, the CDR3 is TGCAGTGCTACCGTAGCGGGAGGGTATTACAATGAGCAGTTCTTC.

The chain carries TRBV7-3 and TRBJ2-1; D ambiguous. Trimming took 5 bases from V and 5 from J, leaving 13 bases between them. Germline V gene sequence: CDR1 SGHTA, CDR2 FQGTGA. The CDR3 covers 14 residues. The CDR3 nucleotides are TGTGCCAGCAGCGTCGGTTTGGCCGACAATGAGCAGTTCTTC. Translation gives CASSVGLADNEQFF. Supplemented by reference TRBV7-3 and TRBJ2-1, the full variable domain reads GAGVSQTPSNKVTEKGKYVELRCDPISGHTALYWYRQSLGQGPEFLIYFQGTGAADDSGLPNDRFFAVRPEGSVSTLKIQRTERGDSAVYLCASSVGLADNEQFFGPGTRLTVL.

This clonotype has a single count. The chain carries TRBV15 and TRBJ2-1; D is unresolved. The V and J ends lost 0 bases and 7 bases respectively, with 10 bases between them. There are 14 residues in the CDR3. CDR1 is LNHNV, CDR2 YYDKDF, per germline (reference sequence). The CDR3 bases are TGTGCCACCAGCAGAGATTTAGCCCTAAATGAGCAGTTCTTC. It codes for CATSRDLALNEQFF.

The rearrangement uses TRBV20-1 and TRBJ1-5; D not certain. The CDR3 extends over 16 amino acids. V was cut by 5 bases and J by 0 bases, with 17 bases left in between. Germline lookup yields CDR1 DFQATT and CDR2 SNEGSKA (reference sequence). The CDR3 DNA sequence: TGCAGTGCTGGGCGGTCTTCATTTTATAGCAATCAGCCCCAGCATTTT. Translated, it gives CSAGRSSFYSNQPQHF.

The chain employs TRBV18 and TRBJ1-2, with TRBD1 identical over 10 bases. J gave up 5 bases and V 3 bases, and 6 bases lay outside the gene matches. The germline V gene encodes CDR1 KGHSH and CDR2 LQKENI. This CDR3 is built from 15 residues. The CDR3 loop reads CASSPSTGGGYGYTF. The CDR3 nucleotides are TGTGCCAGCTCACCCTCGACAGGGGGCGGTTATGGCTACACCTTC.

The chain joins TRBV25-1 to TRBJ1-4; 8 nucleotides align to TRBD1. The CDR3 has 16 amino acids. The V gene's germline CDR1 is MGHDK and CDR2 SYGVNS. Germline trimming cut 4 bases from V and 8 bases from J; bases unmatched to any gene: 12. The CDR3 DNA reads TGTGCCAGCAGTGCTGGGACAGGCGCCGTTTTGGAAAAACTGTTTTTT. Translated, it gives CASSAGTGAVLEKLFF.

As concerns this clonotype: Germline is not matched at one junction end, which may reflect a read error. The V and J genes are TRBV29-1 and TRBJ1-1; D remains ambiguous. Looked up from germline, CDR1 is SQVTM and CDR2 is ANQGSEA. The CDR3 extends over 13 amino acids. In DNA form, the CDR3 reads TGCAGCGTTCAAGAAGGGCAGCCCACTGAAGCTTTCTTT. It codes for CSVQEGQPTEAFF.

The chain is built from TRBV18 and TRBJ2-5; no clear D. Trimming removed 4 bases at V and 5 bases at J, with 8 bases between. The CDR3 sequence is 12 residues long. The germline V gene has CDR1 KGHSH and CDR2 LQKENI. The CDR3, as DNA: TGTGCCAGCTCACAAGGGATGGAGACCCAGTACTTC. It yields the protein CASSQGMETQYF.

This clonotype was counted once. The chain has TRBV6-5 and TRBJ1-2; 8 bases agree with TRBD1. The CDR3 covers 15 residues. Losses at the gene ends were 6 bases for V and 3 bases for J; bases not matched to a gene: 9. Germline assignment: CDR1 MNHEY and CDR2 SVGAGI. CDR3 sequence (DNA): TGTGCCAGCAGAACGAGGACAGGGATTTACTATGGCTACACCTTC. Its translation is CASRTRTGIYYGYTF.

The chain couples TRBV12-3 or TRBV12-4 to TRBJ2-2; D is undetermined. This CDR3 region has 13 residues. The V end was cut by 6 bases, the J end by 6 bases, with 11 bases between. CDR3 DNA sequence: TGTGCCAGCAGATCGTTAGTGCCCGGGGAGCTGTTTTTT. This codes for CASRSLVPGELFF.

The chain combines TRBV23-1 with TRBJ2-6; maybe TRBD2 (5 bases). TRBV23-1 is sorted into the ORF group, with uncertain function. This CDR3 has 17 residues. The V gene lost 0 bases and the J gene lost 1 base, with 10 bases spanning the gap. The CDR3 DNA sequence: TGCGCCAGCAGTCAATCAAGAAGAGGGTCTGGGGCCAACGTCCTGACTTTC. It encodes CASSQSRRGSGANVLTF.